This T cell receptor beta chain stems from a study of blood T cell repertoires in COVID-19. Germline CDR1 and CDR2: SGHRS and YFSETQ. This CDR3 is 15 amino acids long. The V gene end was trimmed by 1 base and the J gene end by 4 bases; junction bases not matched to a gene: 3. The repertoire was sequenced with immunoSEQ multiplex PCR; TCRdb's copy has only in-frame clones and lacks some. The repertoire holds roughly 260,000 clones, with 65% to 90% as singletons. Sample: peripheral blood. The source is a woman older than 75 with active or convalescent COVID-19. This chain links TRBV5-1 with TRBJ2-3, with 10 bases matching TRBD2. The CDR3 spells CASSLTSGNADTQYF. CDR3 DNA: TGCGCCAGCAGCTTGACTAGCGGGAATGCAGATACGCAGTATTTT.